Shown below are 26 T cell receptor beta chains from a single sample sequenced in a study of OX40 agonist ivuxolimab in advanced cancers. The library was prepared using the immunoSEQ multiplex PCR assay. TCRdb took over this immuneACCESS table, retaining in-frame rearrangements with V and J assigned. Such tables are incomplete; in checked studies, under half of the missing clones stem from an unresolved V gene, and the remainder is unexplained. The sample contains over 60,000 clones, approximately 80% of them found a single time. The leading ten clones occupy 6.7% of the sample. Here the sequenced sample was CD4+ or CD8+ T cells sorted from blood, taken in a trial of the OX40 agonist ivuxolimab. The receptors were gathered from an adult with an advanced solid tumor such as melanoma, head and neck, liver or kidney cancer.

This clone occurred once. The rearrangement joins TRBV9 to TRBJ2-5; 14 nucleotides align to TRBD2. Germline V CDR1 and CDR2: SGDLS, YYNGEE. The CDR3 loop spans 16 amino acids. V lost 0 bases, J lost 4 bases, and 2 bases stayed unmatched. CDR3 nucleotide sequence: TGTGCCAGCAGCGTAGAAGGGACTAGCGGGAGAGAGACCCAGTACTTC. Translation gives CASSVEGTSGRETQYF.

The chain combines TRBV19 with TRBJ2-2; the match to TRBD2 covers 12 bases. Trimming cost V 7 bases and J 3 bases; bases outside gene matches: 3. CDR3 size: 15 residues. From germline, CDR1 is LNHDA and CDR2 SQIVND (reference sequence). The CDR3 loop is CASMGLAGDTGELFF. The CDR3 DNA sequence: TGTGCCAGTATGGGACTAGCGGGCGACACCGGGGAGCTGTTTTTT.

CDR3 region: CASSLAAGTGNTIYF. In nucleotides, the CDR3 is TGCGCCAGCAGCTTGGCGGCAGGGACTGGAAACACCATATATTTT. V is TRBV5-1 and J is TRBJ1-3; tentatively, D is TRBD1 (5 bases). CDR3 length equals 15 residues. The V gene lost 0 bases and the J gene lost 2 bases, with 9 bases spanning the gap. Looked up from germline, CDR1 is SGHRS and CDR2 is YFSETQ.

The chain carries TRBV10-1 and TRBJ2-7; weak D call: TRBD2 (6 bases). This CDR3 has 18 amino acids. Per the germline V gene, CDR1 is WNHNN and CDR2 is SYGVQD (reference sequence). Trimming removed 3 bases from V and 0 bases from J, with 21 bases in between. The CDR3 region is CASSDDFPGGESSYEQYV. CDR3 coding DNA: TGCGCCAGCAGTGATGATTTCCCGGGCGGGGAGAGCTCCTACGAGCAGTACGTC.

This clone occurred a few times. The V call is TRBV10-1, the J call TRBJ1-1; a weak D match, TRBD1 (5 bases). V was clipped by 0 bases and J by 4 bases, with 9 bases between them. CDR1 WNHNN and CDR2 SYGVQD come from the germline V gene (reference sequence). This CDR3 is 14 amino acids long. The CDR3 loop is CASSESAGGTEAFF. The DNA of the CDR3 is TGCGCCAGCAGTGAGTCGGCGGGGGGCACTGAAGCTTTCTTT.

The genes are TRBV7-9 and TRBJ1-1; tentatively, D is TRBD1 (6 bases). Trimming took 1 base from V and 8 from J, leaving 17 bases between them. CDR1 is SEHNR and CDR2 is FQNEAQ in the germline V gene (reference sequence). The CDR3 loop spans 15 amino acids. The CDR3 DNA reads TGTGCCAGCAGCTTAGAATGGTCAGGGGCGGCAGAAGCTTTCTTT. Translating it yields CASSLEWSGAAEAFF.

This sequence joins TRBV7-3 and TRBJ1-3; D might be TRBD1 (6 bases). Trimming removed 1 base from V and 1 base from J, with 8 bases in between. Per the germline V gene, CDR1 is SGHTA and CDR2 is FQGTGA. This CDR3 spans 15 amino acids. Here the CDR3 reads CASSLMGASGNTIYF. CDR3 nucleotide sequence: TGTGCCAGCAGCTTAATGGGGGCGTCTGGAAACACCATATATTTT.

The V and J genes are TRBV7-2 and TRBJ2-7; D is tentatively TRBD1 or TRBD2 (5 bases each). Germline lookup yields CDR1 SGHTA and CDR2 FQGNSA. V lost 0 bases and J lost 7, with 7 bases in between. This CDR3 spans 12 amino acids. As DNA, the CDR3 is TGTGCCAGCAGCTTAGCCTGGGGGGAGCAGTACTTC. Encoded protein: CASSLAWGEQYF. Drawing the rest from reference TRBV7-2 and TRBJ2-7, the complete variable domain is GAGVSQSPSNKVTEKGKDVELRCDPISGHTALYWYRQSLGQGLEFLIYFQGNSAPDKSGLPSDRFSAERTGGSVSTLTIQRTQQEDSAVYLCASSLAWGEQYFGPGTRLTVT.

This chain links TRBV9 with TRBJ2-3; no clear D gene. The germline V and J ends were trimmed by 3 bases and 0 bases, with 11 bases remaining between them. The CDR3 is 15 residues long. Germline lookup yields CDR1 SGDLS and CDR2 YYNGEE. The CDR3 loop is CASSASRSSTDTQYF. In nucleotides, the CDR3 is TGTGCCAGCAGCGCGAGTCGGTCTAGCACAGATACGCAGTATTTT.

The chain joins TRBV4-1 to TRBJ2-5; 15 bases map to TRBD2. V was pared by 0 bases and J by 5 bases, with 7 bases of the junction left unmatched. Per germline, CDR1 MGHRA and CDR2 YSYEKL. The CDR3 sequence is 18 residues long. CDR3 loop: CASSQDIGTSGRSETQYF. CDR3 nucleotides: TGCGCCAGCAGCCAAGATATTGGGACTAGCGGGAGGTCGGAGACCCAGTACTTC.

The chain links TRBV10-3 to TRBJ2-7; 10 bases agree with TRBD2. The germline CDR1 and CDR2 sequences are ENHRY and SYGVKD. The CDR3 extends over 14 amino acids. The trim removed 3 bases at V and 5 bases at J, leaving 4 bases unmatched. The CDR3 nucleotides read TGTGCCATCAGTGATAGCCTAGCGGGAGACGAGCAGTACTTC. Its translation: CAISDSLAGDEQYF.

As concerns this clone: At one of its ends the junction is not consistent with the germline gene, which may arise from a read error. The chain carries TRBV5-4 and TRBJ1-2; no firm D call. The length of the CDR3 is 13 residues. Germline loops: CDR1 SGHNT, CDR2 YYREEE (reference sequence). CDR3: CASSFNEFSAWSF. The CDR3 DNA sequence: TGTGCCAGCAGCTTTAACGAGTTTTCGGCGTGGTCCTTC.

CDR3 sequence reads: CASSLSGDPTGEQYF. The CDR3 region has the DNA TGTGCCAGCAGTTTATCCGGGGATCCGACAGGAGAGCAGTACTTC. The chain combines TRBV28 with TRBJ2-7, with D possibly TRBD1 on 6 matching bases. The CDR3 sequence is 15 residues long. The V and J ends lost 1 base and 7 bases respectively, with 17 bases between them. Germline CDR1 and CDR2: MDHEN and SYDVKM.

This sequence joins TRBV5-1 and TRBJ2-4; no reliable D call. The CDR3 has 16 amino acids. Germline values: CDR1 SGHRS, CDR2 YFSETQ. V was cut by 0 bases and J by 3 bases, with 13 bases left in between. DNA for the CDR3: TGCGCCAGCAGCTTGGCCGAAGGGAACGTCAAAAACATTCAGTACTTC. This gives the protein CASSLAEGNVKNIQYF.

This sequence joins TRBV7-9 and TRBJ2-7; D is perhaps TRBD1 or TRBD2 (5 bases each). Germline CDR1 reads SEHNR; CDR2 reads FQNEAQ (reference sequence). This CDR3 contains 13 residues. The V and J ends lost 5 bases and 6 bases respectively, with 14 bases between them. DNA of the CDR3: TGTGCCAGCAGCCCCGGGACCCGGGGCGAGCAGTACTTC. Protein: CASSPGTRGEQYF.

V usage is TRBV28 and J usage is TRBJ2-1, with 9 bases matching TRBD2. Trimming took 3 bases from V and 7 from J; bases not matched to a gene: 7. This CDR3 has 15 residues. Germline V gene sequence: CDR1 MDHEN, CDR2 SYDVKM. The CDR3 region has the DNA TGTGCCAGCAGTTTCAATGATCTAGCGGGAAATGAGCAGTTCTTC. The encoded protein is CASSFNDLAGNEQFF.

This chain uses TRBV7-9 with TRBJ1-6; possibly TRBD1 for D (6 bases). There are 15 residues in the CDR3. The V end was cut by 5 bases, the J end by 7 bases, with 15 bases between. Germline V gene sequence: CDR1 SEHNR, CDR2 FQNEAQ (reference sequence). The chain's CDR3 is CASSTNRVANSPLHF. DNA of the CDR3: TGTGCCAGCAGCACAAACAGGGTGGCGAATTCACCCCTCCACTTT.

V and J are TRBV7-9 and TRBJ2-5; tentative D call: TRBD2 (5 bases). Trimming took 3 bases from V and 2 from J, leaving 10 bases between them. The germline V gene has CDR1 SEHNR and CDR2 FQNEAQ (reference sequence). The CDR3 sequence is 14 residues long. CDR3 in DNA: TGTGCCAGCAGCTTGAACGGGATTCAAGAGACCCAGTACTTC. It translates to CASSLNGIQETQYF.

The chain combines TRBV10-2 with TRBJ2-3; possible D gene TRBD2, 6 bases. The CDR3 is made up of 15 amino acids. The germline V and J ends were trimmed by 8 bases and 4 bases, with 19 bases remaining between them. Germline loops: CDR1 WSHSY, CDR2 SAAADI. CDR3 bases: TGCGCCAGCCTCTCAATCCCCGGGGGTTCAGATACGCAGTATTTT. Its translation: CASLSIPGGSDTQYF.

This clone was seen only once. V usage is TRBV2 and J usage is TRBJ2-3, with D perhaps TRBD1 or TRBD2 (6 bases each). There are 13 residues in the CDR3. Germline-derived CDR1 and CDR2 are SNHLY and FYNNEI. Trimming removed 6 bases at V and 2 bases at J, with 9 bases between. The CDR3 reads CASRWGATDTQYF. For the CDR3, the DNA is TGTGCCAGCAGGTGGGGGGCCACAGATACGCAGTATTTT.

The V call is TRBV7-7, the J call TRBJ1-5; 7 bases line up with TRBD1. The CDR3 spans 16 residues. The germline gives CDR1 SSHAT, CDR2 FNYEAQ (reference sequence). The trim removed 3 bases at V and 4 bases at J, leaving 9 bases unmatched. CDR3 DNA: TGTGCCAGCAGCTTTAGGGACAGAGTATGGAATCAGCCCCAGCATTTT. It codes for CASSFRDRVWNQPQHF.

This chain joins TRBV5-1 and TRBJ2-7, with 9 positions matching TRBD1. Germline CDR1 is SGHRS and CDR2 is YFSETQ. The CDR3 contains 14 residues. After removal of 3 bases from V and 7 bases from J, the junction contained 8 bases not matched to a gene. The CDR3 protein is CASSSTGQGSEQYV. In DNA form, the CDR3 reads TGCGCCAGCAGCTCCACGGGACAGGGCTCGGAGCAGTACGTC.

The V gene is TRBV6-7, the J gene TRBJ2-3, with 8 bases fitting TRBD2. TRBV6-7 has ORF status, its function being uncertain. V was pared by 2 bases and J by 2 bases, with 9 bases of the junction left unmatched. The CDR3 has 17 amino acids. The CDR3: CASSYPDRGGNTDTQYF. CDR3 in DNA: TGTGCCAGCAGTTACCCAGATCGCGGGGGGAACACAGATACGCAGTATTTT.

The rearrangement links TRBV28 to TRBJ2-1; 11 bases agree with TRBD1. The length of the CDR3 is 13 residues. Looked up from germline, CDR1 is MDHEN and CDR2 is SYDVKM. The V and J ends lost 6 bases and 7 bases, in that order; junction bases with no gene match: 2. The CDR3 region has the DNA TGTGCCAGCAGGGACAGGGGGCGGAATGAGCAGTTCTTC. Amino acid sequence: CASRDRGRNEQFF.

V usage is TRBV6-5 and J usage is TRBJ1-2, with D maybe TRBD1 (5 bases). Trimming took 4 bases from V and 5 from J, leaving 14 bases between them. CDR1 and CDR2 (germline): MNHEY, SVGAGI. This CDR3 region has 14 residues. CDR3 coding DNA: TGTGCCAGCAGTTCAGGGAAAAGGGGTTATGGCTACACCTTC. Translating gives CASSSGKRGYGYTF.

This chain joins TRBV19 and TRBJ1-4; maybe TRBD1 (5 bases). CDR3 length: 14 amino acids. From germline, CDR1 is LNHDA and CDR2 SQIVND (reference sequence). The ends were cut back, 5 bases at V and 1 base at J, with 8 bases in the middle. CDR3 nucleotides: TGTGCCAGTAGTCTCCAGGGAACTAATGAAAAACTGTTTTTT. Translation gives CASSLQGTNEKLFF.